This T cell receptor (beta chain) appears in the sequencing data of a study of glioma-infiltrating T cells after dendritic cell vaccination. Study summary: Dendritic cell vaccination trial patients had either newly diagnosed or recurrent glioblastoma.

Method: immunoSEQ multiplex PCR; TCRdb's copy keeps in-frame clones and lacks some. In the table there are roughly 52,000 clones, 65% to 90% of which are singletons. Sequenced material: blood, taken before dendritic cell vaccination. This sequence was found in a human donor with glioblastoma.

In nucleotides, the CDR3 is TGTGCCAGCAGCCGAGGACAGGCGGCAGATACGCAGTATTTT. Its translation: CASSRGQAADTQYF. The V gene is TRBV7-9, the J gene TRBJ2-3; TRBD1 agrees at 7 bases. The CDR3 runs to 14 residues. Trimming cost V 5 bases and J 4 bases; bases outside gene matches: 6. Germline lookup yields CDR1 SEHNR and CDR2 FQNEAQ (reference sequence).